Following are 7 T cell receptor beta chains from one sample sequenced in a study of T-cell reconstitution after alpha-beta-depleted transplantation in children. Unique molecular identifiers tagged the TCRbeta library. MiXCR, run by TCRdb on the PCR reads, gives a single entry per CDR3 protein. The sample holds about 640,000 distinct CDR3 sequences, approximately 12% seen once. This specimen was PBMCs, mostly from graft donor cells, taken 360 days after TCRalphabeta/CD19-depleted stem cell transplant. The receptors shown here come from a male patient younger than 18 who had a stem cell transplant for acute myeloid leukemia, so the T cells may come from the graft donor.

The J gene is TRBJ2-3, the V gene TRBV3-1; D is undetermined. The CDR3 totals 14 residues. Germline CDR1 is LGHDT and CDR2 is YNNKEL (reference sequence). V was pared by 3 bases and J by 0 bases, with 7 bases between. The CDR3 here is CASSHRRSTDTQYF. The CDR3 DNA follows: TGTGCCAGCAGCCATAGACGTAGCACAGATACGCAGTATTTT.

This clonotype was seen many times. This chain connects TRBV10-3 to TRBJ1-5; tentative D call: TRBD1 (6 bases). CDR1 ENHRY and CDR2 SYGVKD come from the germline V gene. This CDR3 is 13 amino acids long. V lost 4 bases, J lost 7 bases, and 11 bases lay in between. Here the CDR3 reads CAISAAGGQPQHF. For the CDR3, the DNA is TGTGCCATCAGTGCGGCGGGGGGCCAGCCCCAGCATTTT.

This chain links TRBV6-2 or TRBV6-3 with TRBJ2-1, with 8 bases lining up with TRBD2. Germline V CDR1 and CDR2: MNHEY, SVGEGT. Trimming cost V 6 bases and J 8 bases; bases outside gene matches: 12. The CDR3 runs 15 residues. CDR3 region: CASSTLLAVTYEQFF. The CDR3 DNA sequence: TGTGCCAGCAGCACTCTACTAGCGGTTACTTATGAGCAGTTCTTC.

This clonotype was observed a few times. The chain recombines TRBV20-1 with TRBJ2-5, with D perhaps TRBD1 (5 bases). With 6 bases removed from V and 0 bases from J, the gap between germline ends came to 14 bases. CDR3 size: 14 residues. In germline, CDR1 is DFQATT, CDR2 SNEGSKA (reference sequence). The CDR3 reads CSALHRQNQETQYF. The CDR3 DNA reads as TGCAGTGCCCTACACCGACAGAACCAAGAGACCCAGTACTTC.

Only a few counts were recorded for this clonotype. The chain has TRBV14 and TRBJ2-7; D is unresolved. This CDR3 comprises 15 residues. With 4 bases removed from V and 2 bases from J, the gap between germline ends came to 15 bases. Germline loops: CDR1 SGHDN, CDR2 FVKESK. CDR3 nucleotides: TGTGCCAGCAGCCTCTTAGGTGGAATACCCTACGAGCAGTACTTC. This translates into CASSLLGGIPYEQYF.

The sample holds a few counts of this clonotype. CDR3 sequence: CASSLVAGGPSEQFF. CDR3 coding DNA: TGTGCCAGCAGCTTAGTCGCGGGAGGGCCCAGTGAGCAGTTCTTC. This rearrangement joins TRBV7-9 to TRBJ2-1, with 9 nucleotides matching TRBD2. CDR3 size: 15 residues. Germline V gene data show CDR1 as SEHNR and CDR2 as FQNEAQ (reference sequence). Germline trimming cut 1 base from V and 9 bases from J; bases unmatched to any gene: 7.

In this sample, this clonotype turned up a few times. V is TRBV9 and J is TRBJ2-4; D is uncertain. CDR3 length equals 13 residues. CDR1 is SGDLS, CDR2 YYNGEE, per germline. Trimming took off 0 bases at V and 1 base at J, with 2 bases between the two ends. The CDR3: CASSVAAKNIQYF. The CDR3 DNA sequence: TGTGCCAGCAGCGTAGCGGCCAAAAACATTCAGTACTTC.